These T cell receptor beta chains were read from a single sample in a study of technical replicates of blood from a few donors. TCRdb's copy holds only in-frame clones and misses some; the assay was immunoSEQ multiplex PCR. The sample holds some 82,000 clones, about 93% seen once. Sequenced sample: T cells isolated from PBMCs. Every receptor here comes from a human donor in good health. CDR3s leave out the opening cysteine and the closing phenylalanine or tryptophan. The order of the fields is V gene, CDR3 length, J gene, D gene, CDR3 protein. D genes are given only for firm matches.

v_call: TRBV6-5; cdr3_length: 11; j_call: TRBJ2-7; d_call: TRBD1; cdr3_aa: ATQDRDSYEQY
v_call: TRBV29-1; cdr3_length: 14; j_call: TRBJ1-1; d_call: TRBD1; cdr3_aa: SAEKGGSSGGTEAF
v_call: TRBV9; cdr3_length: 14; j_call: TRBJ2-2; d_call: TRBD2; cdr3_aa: ASSGGGSGVTGELF
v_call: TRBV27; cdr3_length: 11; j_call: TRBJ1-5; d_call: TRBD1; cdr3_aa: ASKGAINQPQH
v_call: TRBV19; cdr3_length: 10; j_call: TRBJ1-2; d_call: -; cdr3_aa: ASSSGLYGYT
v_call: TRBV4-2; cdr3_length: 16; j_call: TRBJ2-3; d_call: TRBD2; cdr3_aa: ASSLNNWTSGVPDTQY
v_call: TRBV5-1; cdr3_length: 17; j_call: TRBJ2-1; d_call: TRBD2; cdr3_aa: ASSLAGTSGPYNSNEQF
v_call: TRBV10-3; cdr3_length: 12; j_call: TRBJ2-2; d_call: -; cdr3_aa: ATQGVRGTGELF
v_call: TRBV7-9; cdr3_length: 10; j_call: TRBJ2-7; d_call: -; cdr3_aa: ASGGSSYEQY
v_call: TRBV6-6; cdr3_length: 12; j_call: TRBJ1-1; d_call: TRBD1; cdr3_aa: ASREDRAGTEAF